Presented here are 12 T cell receptor beta chains from one specimen sequenced in a study of T-cell reconstitution after alpha-beta-depleted transplantation in children. Study-level findings and limits: T-cell numbers and diversity, one year after transplant, stemmed largely from T cells that were newly produced.

TCRbeta library construction was performed incorporating unique molecular identifiers. From the PCR reads, TCRdb called clonotypes with MiXCR, one entry per CDR3 protein. The sample consists of around 270,000 distinct CDR3 sequences, over 7.5% of them appearing once. Their antigens remain unidentified. The sequences come from peripheral blood, collected 360 days after TCRalphabeta/CD19-depleted stem cell transplant. These receptors all come from a female patient aged 2-9 years who had a stem cell transplant for Fanconi anemia, so the T cells may come from the graft donor.

This clonotype has ten or more counts. J is TRBJ2-6 and V is TRBV6-2 or TRBV6-3; D gene unclear. CDR1 is MNHEY and CDR2 is SVGEGT in the germline V gene. The CDR3 extends over 14 amino acids. The V end was cut by 4 bases, the J end by 4 bases, with 8 bases between. The CDR3 reads CASSWSPGANVLTF. The DNA for the CDR3 is TGTGCCAGCAGTTGGAGTCCGGGGGCCAACGTCCTGACTTTC.

This clonotype was seen ten or more times. V is TRBV4-3 and J is TRBJ2-1; D uncertain. Germline lookup yields CDR1 LGHNA and CDR2 YSLEER. With 1 base removed from V and 8 bases from J, the gap between germline ends came to 9 bases. The CDR3 is made up of 13 amino acids. CDR3 sequence: CASSQGAEYEQFF. The CDR3 bases are TGCGCCAGCAGCCAAGGAGCAGAGTATGAGCAGTTCTTC.

Ten or more counts support this clonotype. The genes are TRBV5-6 and TRBJ2-5; the match to TRBD2 covers 7 bases. CDR3 length: 16 residues. CDR1 and CDR2 from the germline V gene are SGHDT and YYEEEE. V was clipped by 3 bases and J by 2 bases; unmatched bases: 10. The CDR3 sequence: CASSSQLLARQETQYF. The CDR3 coding sequence is TGTGCCAGCAGCTCACAACTACTAGCGCGGCAAGAGACCCAGTACTTC.

This clonotype was found many times. V gene TRBV15 combines with J gene TRBJ2-7; 8 positions match TRBD2. The CDR3 runs 14 residues. Germline lookup yields CDR1 LNHNV and CDR2 YYDKDF (reference sequence). After removal of 0 bases from V and 5 bases from J, the junction contained 3 bases not matched to a gene. Here the CDR3 DNA reads TGTGCCACCAGCAGAGAGATAGCGGGGCACGAGCAGTACTTC. This codes for CATSREIAGHEQYF. Based on the CDR3 plus reference TRBV15 and TRBJ2-7, the full variable domain is DAMVIQNPRYQVTQFGKPVTLSCSQTLNHNVMYWYQQKSSQAPKLLFHYYDKDFNNEADTPDNFQSRRPNTSFCFLDIRSPGLGDTAMYLCATSREIAGHEQYFGPGTRLTVT.

This clonotype was seen a few times. The gene calls are TRBV6-1 and TRBJ2-7; the match to TRBD1 covers 10 bases. The CDR3 consists of 15 residues. The V gene's germline CDR1 is MNHNS and CDR2 SASEGT. CDR3 coding DNA: TGTGTTTCAGCGCCGATCGGGACAGGGGCGAATGAGCAGTACTTC. Protein sequence: CVSAPIGTGANEQYF.

This clonotype was recorded many times. J is TRBJ2-7 and V is TRBV4-2; D gene unclear. V lost 2 bases, J lost 4 bases, and 3 bases lay in between. This CDR3 contains 11 residues. Germline loops: CDR1 LGHNA, CDR2 YNFKEQ. CDR3 loop: CASSQKYEQYF. In nucleotides, the CDR3 is TGTGCCAGCAGCCAAAAATACGAGCAGTACTTC.

This clonotype occurred a few times. The genes are TRBV21-1 and TRBJ2-5; TRBD2 is the table's D call, not checked against the DNA. TRBV21-1 is marked as a pseudogene. The CDR3 is made up of 15 amino acids. CDR3 loop: CASSPGLGGEETQYF. The DNA for the CDR3 is TGTGCCAGCAGCCCCGGACTAGGAGGGGAAGAGACCCAGTACTTC.

V usage is TRBV19 and J usage is TRBJ1-1; D is ambiguous. Trimming removed 9 bases from V and 8 bases from J, with 7 bases in between. There are 9 residues in the CDR3. In germline, CDR1 is LNHDA, CDR2 SQIVND (reference sequence). CDR3 amino acids: CASGVEAFF. The CDR3 region has the DNA TGTGCCAGCGGGGTCGAAGCTTTCTTT.

This clonotype was observed many times. The genes are TRBV4-3 and TRBJ2-7; D uncertain. The CDR3 length is 14 residues. V was cut by 5 bases and J by 4 bases, with 15 bases left in between. Per the germline V gene, CDR1 is LGHNA and CDR2 is YSLEER. The DNA of the CDR3 is TGCGCCAGCAGCGAAGGAATAGACGGTTACGAGCAGTACTTC. Protein: CASSEGIDGYEQYF.

This clonotype was detected only a few times. This chain links TRBV5-6 with TRBJ2-7; perhaps TRBD2 as D (6 bases). The CDR3 totals 13 residues. V gave up 4 bases and J gave up 3 bases, with 11 bases separating them. The germline CDR1 and CDR2 sequences are SGHDT and YYEEEE. CDR3 sequence reads: CASSAGPGYEQYF. DNA of the CDR3: TGTGCCAGCAGCGCGGGACCTGGCTACGAGCAGTACTTC.

The J gene is TRBJ1-1, the V gene TRBV3-1; D call uncertain. Germline V lookup: CDR1 LGHDT, CDR2 YNNKEL (reference sequence). V was clipped by 0 bases and J by 0 bases, with 11 bases between them. The CDR3 has 16 residues. In DNA, the CDR3 is TGTGCCAGCAGCCAAGATCCGAACCGTTTGAACACTGAAGCTTTCTTT. Protein product: CASSQDPNRLNTEAFF.

The sample holds a few counts of this clonotype. J is TRBJ2-5 and V is TRBV3-1, with a weak D call TRBD2 (5 bases). V was clipped by 1 base and J by 1 base, with 10 bases between them. This CDR3 region has 15 residues. In germline, CDR1 is LGHDT, CDR2 YNNKEL (reference sequence). CDR3 in amino acids: CASSQVSRVQETQYF. CDR3 coding DNA: TGTGCCAGCAGCCAAGTATCGAGGGTCCAAGAGACCCAGTACTTC.